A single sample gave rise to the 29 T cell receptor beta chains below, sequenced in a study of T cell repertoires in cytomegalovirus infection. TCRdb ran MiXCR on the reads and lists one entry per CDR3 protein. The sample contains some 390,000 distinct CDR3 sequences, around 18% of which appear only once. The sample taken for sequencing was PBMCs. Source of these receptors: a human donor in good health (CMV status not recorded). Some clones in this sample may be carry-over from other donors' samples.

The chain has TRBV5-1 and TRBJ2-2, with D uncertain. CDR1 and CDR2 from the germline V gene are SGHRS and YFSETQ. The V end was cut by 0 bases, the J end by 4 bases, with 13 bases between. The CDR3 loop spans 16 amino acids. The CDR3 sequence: CASSLVVGRSTGELFF. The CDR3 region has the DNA TGCGCCAGCAGCTTGGTTGTTGGGCGGAGCACCGGGGAGCTGTTTTTT.

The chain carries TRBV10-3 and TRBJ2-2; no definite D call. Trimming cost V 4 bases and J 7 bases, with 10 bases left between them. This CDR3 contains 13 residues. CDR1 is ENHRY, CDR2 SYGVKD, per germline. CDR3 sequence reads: CAISAQTDGELFF. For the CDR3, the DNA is TGTGCCATCAGTGCCCAAACCGACGGGGAGCTGTTTTTT.

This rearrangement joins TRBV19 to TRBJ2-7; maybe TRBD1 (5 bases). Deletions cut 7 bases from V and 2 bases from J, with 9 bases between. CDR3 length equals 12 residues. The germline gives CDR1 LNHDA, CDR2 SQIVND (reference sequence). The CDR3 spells CASMRQTYEQYF. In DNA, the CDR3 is TGTGCCAGTATGAGACAGACCTACGAGCAGTACTTC.

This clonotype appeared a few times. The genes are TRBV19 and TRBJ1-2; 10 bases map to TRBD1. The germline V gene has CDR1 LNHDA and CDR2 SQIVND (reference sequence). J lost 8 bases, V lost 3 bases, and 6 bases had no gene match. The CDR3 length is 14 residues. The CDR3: CASSIRDRGSGYTF. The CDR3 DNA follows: TGTGCCAGTAGTATTAGGGACAGGGGTTCCGGCTACACCTTC.

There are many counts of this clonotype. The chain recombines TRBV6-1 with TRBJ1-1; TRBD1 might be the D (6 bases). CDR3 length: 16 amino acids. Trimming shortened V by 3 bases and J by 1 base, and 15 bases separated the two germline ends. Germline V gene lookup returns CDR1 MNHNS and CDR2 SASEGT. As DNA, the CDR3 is TGTGCCAGCAGTGACCTCCTCCGGACAGCGAACACTGAAGCTTTCTTT. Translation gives CASSDLLRTANTEAFF.

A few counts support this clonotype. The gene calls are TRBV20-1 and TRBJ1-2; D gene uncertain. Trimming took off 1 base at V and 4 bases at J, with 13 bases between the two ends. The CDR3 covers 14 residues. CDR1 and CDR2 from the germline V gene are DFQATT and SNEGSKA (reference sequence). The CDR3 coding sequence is TGCAGTGCTAGAGTACCCATCGAAGCCTATGGCTACACCTTC. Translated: CSARVPIEAYGYTF.

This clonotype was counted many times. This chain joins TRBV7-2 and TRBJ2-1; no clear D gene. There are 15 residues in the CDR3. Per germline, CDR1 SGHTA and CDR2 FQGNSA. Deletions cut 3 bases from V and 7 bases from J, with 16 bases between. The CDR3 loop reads CASSFRSWGINEQFF. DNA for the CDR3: TGTGCCAGCAGCTTCAGGAGTTGGGGTATTAATGAGCAGTTCTTC.

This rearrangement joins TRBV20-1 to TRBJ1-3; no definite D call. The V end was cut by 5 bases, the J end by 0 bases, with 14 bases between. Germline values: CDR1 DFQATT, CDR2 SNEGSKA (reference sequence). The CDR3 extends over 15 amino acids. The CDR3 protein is CSAPLSASSGNTIYF. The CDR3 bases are TGCAGTGCTCCCCTGTCCGCCAGCTCTGGAAACACCATATATTTT.

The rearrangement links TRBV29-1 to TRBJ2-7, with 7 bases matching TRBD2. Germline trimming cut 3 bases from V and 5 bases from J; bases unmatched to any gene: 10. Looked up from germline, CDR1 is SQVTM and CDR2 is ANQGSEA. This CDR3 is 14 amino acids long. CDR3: CSVDWTGGRHEQYF. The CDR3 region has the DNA TGCAGCGTTGATTGGACGGGGGGACGCCACGAGCAGTACTTC.

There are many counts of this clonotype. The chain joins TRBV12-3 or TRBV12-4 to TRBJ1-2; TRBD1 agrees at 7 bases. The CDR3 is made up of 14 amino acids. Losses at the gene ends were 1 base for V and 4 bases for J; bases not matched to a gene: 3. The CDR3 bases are TGTGCCAGCAGTTTAGGACAGGGCCCCTATGGCTACACCTTC. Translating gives CASSLGQGPYGYTF.

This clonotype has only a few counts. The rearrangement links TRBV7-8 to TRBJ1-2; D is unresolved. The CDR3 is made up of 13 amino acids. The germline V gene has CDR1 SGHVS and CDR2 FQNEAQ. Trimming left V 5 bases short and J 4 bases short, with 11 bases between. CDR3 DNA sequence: TGTGCCAGCAGCATCACCGAACCCTATGGCTACACCTTC. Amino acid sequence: CASSITEPYGYTF.

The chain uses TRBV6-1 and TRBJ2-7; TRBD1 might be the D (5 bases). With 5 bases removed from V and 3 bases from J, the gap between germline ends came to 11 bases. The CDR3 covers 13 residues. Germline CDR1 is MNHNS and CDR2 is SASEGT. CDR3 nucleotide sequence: TGTGCCAGCAGTTCCCACGACAGCTACGAGCAGTACTTC. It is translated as CASSSHDSYEQYF.

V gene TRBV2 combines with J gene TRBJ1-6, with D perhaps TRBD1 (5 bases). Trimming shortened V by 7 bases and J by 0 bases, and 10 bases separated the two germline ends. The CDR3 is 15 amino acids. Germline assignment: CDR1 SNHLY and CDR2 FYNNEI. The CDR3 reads CASKGRSSYNSPLHF. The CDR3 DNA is TGTGCCAGCAAGGGGCGGAGCTCCTATAATTCACCCCTCCACTTT.

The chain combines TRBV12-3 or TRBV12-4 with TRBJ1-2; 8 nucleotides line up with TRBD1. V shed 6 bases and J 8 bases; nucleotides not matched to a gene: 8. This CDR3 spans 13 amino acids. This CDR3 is CASSLGTGTGYTF. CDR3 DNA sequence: TGTGCCAGCAGCTTGGGGACAGGCACCGGCTACACCTTC.

This CDR3 is CSARDLRLAGGEQYF. CDR3 nucleotides: TGCAGTGCTAGAGATCTCCGACTAGCGGGAGGGGAGCAGTACTTC. V gene TRBV20-1 combines with J gene TRBJ2-7; 14 nucleotides match TRBD2. The CDR3 extends over 15 amino acids. V gave up 0 bases and J gave up 7 bases; unmatched junction bases: 5. Per germline, CDR1 DFQATT and CDR2 SNEGSKA (reference sequence).

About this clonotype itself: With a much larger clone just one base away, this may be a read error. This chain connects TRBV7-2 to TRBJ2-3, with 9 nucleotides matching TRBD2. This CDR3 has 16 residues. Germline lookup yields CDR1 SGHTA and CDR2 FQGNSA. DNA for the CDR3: TGTGCCAGCAGCCCTCAGCGACTAGCGGACACAGATAGGCAGTATTTT. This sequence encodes CASSPQRLADTDRQYF.

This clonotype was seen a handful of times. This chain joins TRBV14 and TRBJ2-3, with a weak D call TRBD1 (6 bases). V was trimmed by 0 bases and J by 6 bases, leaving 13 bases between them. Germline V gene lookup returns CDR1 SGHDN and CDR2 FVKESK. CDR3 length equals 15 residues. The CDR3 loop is CASSQEYRASDTQYF. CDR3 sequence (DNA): TGTGCCAGCAGCCAAGAGTACAGGGCATCCGATACGCAGTATTTT.

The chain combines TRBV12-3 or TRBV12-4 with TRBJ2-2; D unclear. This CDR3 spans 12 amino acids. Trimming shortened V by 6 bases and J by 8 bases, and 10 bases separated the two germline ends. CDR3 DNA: TGTGCCAGCAGACCAGAAGTTGGGGAGCTGTTTTTT. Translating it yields CASRPEVGELFF.

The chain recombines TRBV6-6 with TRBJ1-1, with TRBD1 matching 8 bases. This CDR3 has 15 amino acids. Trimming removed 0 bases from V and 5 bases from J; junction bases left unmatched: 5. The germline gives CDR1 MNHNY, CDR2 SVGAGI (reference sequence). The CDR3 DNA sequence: TGTGCCAGCAGTTACTCTCAGGGGGCGAATACTGAAGCTTTCTTT. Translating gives CASSYSQGANTEAFF.

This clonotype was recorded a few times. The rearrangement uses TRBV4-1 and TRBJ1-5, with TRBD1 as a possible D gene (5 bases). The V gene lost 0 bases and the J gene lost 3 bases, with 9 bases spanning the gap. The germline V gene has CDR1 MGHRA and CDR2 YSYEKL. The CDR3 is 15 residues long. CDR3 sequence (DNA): TGCGCCAGCAGCCAAGAAGGGACGGTCAATCAGCCCCAGCATTTT. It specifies CASSQEGTVNQPQHF.

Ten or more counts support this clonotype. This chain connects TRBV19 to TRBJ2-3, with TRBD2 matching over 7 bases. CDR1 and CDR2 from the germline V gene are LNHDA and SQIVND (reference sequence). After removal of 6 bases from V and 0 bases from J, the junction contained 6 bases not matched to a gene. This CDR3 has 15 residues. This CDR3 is CASRGRDPSTDTQYF. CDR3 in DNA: TGTGCCAGTAGGGGGAGGGACCCCAGCACAGATACGCAGTATTTT.

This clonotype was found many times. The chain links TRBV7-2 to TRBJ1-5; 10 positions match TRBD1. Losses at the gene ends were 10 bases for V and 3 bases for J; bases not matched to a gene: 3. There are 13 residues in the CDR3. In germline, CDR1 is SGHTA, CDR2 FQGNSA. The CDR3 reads CANGTGANQPQHF. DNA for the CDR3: TGTGCCAACGGGACAGGGGCCAATCAGCCCCAGCATTTT.

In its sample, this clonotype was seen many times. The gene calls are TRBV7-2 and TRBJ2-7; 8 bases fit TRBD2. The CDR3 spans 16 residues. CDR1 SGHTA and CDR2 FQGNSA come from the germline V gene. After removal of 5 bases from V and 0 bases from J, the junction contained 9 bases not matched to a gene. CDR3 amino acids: CASSKTTSASSYEQYF. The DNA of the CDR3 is TGTGCCAGCAGCAAGACGACTAGCGCGAGCTCCTACGAGCAGTACTTC.

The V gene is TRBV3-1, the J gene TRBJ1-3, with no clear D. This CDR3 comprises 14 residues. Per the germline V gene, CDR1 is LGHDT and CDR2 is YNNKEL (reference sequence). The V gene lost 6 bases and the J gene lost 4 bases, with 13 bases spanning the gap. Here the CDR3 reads CASSRLGRGNTIYF. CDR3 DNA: TGTGCCAGCAGTCGCCTGGGCCGCGGAAACACCATATATTTT.

This CDR3 reads CASSIFVGDGYTF. DNA for the CDR3: TGTGCCAGTAGTATCTTCGTGGGGGATGGCTACACCTTC. The chain carries TRBV19 and TRBJ1-2; a possible D gene is TRBD1 (5 bases). Per germline, CDR1 LNHDA and CDR2 SQIVND (reference sequence). This CDR3 comprises 13 residues. Between the trimmed V and J ends, which lost 3 bases and 6 bases, there was a span of 11 bases. Full variable domain (outside the CDR3, taken from reference TRBV19 and TRBJ1-2): DGGITQSPKYLFRKEGQNVTLSCEQNLNHDAMYWYRQDPGQGLRLIYYSQIVNDFQKGDIAEGYSVSREKKESFPLTVTSAQKNPTAFYLCASSIFVGDGYTFGSGTRLTVV.

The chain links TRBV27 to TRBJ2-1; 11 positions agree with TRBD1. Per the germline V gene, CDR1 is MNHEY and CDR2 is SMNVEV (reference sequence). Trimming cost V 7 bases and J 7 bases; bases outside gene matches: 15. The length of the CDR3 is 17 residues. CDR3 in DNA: TGTGCCAGCAAGGACAGGGGGCGAATCAGTTCGGCGAATGAGCAGTTCTTC. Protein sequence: CASKDRGRISSANEQFF.

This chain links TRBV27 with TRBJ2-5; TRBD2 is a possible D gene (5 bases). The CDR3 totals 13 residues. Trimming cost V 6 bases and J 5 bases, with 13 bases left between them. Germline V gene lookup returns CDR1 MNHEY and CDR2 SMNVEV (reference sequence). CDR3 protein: CASRRGVVETQYF. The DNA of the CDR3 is TGTGCCAGCAGACGGGGTGTTGTTGAGACCCAGTACTTC.

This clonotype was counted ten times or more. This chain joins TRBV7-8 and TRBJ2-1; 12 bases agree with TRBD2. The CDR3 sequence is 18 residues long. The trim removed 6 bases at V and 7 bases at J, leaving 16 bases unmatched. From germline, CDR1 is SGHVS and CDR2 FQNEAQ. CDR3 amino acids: CASSHPFLTSGSWNEQFF. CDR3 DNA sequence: TGTGCCAGCAGTCACCCTTTCCTGACTAGCGGGAGTTGGAATGAGCAGTTCTTC.

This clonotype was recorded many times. The CDR3: CASSRQGAAGADNEQFF. CDR3 DNA sequence: TGTGCCAGCAGCCGCCAAGGGGCAGCGGGGGCCGACAATGAGCAGTTCTTC. V and J are TRBV7-2 and TRBJ2-1; 8 bases align to TRBD2. V gave up 5 bases and J gave up 5 bases; unmatched junction bases: 14. Germline V gene lookup returns CDR1 SGHTA and CDR2 FQGNSA. The CDR3 has 17 residues.